This TCR beta chain came from a study of post-analysis software for immune sequencing data. Findings and caveats of the study: Elevated frequency relative to controls characterized 4 or 5 TRBV segments in patients, TRBV5-6, TRBV5-1 and TRBV20-1 among them.

Prepared TCR beta cDNA libraries contained unique molecular identifiers. TCRdb passed the PCR reads through MiXCR, listing each CDR3 protein once. Here the sample spans approximately 440,000 distinct CDR3 sequences, under 55% being singletons. On this clonotype itself: Its antigen is as yet unknown.

Looked up from germline, CDR1 is SGHRS and CDR2 is YFSETQ. The CDR3 is 17 amino acids. The V gene lost 4 bases and the J gene lost 5 bases, with 23 bases spanning the gap. Sample: blood. The receptor was isolated from a girl aged 10 to 17 with multiple sclerosis. The chain combines TRBV5-1 with TRBJ2-3; D possibly matches TRBD1 or TRBD2 (5 bases each). CDR3 coding DNA: TGCGCCAGCAGCCGTATAACCGGGACGGGCTTAGGAGATACGCAGTATTTT. It specifies CASSRITGTGLGDTQYF. The whole variable domain, filled in from reference TRBV5-1 and TRBJ2-3, reads KAGVTQTPRYLIKTRGQQVTLSCSPISGHRSVSWYQQTPGQGLQFLFEYFSETQRNKGNFPGRFSGRQFSNSRSEMNVSTLELGDSALYLCASSRITGTGLGDTQYFGPGTRLTVL.